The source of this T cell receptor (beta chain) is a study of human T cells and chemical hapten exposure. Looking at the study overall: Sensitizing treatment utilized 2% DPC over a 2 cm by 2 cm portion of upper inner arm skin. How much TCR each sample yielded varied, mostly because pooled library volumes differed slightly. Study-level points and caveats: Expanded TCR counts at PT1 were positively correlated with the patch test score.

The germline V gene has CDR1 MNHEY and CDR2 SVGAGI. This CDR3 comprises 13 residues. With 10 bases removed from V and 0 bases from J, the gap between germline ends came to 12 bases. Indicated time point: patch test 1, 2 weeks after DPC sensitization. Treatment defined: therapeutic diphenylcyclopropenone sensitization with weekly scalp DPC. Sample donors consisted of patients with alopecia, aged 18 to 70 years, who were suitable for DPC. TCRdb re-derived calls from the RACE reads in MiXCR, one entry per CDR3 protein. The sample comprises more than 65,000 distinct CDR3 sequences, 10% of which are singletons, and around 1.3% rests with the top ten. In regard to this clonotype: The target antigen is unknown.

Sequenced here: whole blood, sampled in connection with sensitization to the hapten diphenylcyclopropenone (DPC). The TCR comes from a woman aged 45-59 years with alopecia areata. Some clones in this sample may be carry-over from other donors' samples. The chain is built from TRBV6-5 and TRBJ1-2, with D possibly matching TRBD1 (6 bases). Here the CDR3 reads CATTGLPNYGYTF. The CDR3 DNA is TGTGCCACCACAGGGCTACCTAACTATGGCTACACCTTC.